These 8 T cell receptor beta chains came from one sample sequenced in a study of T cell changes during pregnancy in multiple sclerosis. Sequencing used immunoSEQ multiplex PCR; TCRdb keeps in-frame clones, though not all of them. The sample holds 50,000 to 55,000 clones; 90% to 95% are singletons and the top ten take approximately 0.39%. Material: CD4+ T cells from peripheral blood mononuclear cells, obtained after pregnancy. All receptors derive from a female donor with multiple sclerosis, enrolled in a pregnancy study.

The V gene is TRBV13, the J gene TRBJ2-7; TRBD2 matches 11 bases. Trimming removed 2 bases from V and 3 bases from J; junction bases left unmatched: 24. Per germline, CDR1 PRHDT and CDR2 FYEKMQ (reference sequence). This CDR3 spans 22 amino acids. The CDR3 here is CASSLRYSSGRPGSLNGYEQYF. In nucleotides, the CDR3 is TGTGCCAGCAGCTTAAGATATTCTAGCGGGAGGCCCGGATCCTTAAACGGCTACGAGCAGTACTTC.

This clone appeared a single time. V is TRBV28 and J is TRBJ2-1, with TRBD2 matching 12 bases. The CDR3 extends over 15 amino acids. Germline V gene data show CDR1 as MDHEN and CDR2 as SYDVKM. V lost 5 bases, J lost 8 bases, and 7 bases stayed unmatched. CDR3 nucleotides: TGTGCCAGCAGTAGACTAGCGGGAGTTAACTATGAGCAGTTCTTC. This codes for CASSRLAGVNYEQFF.

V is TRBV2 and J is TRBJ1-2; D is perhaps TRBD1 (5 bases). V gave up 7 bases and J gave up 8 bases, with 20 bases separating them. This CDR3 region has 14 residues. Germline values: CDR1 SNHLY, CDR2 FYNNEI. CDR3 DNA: TGTGCCAGCATTCTCTCTCCAGGGCGGACGGGCTACACCTTC. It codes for CASILSPGRTGYTF.

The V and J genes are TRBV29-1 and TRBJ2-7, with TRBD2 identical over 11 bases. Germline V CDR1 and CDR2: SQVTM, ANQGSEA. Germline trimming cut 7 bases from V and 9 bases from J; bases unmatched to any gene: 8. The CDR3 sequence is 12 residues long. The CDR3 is CSATSGREGQYF. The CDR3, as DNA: TGCAGCGCCACTAGCGGGAGAGAAGGGCAGTACTTC.

The CDR3 sequence: CASSLGQGTTEAFF. In nucleotides, the CDR3 is TGTGCCAGCAGCTTGGGACAGGGTACCACTGAAGCTTTCTTT. This chain joins TRBV5-6 and TRBJ1-1, with 7 bases matching TRBD1. Germline V gene lookup returns CDR1 SGHDT and CDR2 YYEEEE. The ends lost 0 bases at V and 4 bases at J; junction bases unmatched: 3. The CDR3 has 14 residues. Full variable domain (missing parts from reference TRBV5-6 and TRBJ1-1): DAGVTQSPTHLIKTRGQQVTLRCSPKSGHDTVSWYQQALGQGPQFIFQYYEEEERQRGNFPDRFSGHQFPNYSSELNVNALLLGDSALYLCASSLGQGTTEAFFGQGTRLTVV.

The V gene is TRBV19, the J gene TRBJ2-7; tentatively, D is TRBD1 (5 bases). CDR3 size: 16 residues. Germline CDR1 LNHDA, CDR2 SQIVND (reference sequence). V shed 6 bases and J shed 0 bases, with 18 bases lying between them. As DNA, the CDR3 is TGTGCCAGTAGCCTTGCCCGGAGCAGGGACTCCTACGAGCAGTACTTC. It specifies CASSLARSRDSYEQYF.

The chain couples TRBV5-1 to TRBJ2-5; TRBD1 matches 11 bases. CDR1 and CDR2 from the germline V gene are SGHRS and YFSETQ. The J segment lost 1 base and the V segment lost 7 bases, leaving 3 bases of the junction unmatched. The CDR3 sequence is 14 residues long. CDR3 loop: CASGQGAAQETQYF. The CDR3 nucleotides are TGCGCCAGCGGACAGGGGGCGGCCCAAGAGACCCAGTACTTC. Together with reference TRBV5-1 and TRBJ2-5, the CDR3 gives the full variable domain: KAGVTQTPRYLIKTRGQQVTLSCSPISGHRSVSWYQQTPGQGLQFLFEYFSETQRNKGNFPGRFSGRQFSNSRSEMNVSTLELGDSALYLCASGQGAAQETQYFGPGTRLLVL.

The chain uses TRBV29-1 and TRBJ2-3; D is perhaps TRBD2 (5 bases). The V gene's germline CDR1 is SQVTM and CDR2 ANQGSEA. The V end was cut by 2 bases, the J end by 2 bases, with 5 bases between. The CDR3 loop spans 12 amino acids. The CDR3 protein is CSVERDTDTQYF. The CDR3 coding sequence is TGCAGCGTTGAACGGGACACAGATACGCAGTATTTT.